The T cell receptor (beta chain) under discussion was sequenced for a study of blood T cell repertoires in COVID-19. Study information: The study drew acute and convalescent COVID-19 samples from the United States, Italy and Spain.

Under the authors' procedure: How many nucleated cells were present was estimated from reference gene primer amplification. Libraries were prepared by immunoSEQ multiplex PCR; TCRdb keeps only in-frame clonotypes and omits some of them. V, J and clone size are taken as reported in that table, and D and trimming were inferred from the DNA itself. Among under 300,000 clones listed, 85% to 95% were seen once. Each participant's cohort was designated according to participant-reported clinical history. Either two negative PCRs, clearance, or symptom resolution qualified Cohort 3 donors as recovered. After removal of 7 bases from V and 2 bases from J, the junction contained 10 bases not matched to a gene. Germline CDR1 SGHAT, CDR2 FQNNGV. The CDR3 runs to 15 residues.

The V gene is TRBV11-2, the J gene TRBJ2-5, with TRBD1 identical over 7 bases. The TCR sequence derives from a young woman who had recovered from COVID-19. Sequenced: PBMCs or T cells enriched from blood (not recorded which). CDR3 loop: CASTLGWDRQETQYF. DNA for the CDR3: TGTGCCAGCACCCTGGGGTGGGACAGACAAGAGACCCAGTACTTC.